A selection of T cell receptor beta chains follows, all from one sample in a study of sequential checkpoint blockade in melanoma. Data came from immunoSEQ multiplex PCR; TCRdb stores just in-frame clones and leaves some out. The table includes 9,500 to 15,000 clones, around 85% detected once. The starting material was CD8+ T cells sorted from blood (inferred from file names), obtained from a patient given nivolumab and ipilimumab in sequence. These receptors all come from a human donor with melanoma. The CDR3 runs from the conserved cysteine through the conserved F or W. D genes are given only for firm matches. The size of a clone is reported for some rows only, either as once, few or many, or as a class for expanded clones.

j_gene: TRBJ2-5
v_gene: TRBV5-4
abundance: NA
d_gene: TRBD2
CDR3aa: CASSLAGGNQETQYF
CDR3nt: TGTGCCAGCAGCTTAGCGGGGGGTAACCAAGAGACCCAGTACTTC

j_gene: TRBJ1-1
v_gene: TRBV14
abundance: few
d_gene: NA
CDR3aa: CASSQDSGTEAFF
CDR3nt: TGTGCCAGCAGCCAAGATTCGGGGACTGAAGCTTTCTTT

j_gene: TRBJ1-1
v_gene: TRBV6-4
abundance: NA
d_gene: NA
CDR3aa: CASSEGENTEAFF
CDR3nt: TGTGCCAGCAGTGAAGGAGAGAACACTGAAGCTTTCTTT

j_gene: TRBJ2-6
v_gene: TRBV9
abundance: once
d_gene: NA
CDR3aa: CASSRASGANVLTF
CDR3nt: TGTGCCAGCAGCCGCGCTTCTGGGGCCAACGTCCTGACTTTC

j_gene: TRBJ2-1
v_gene: TRBV6-4
abundance: NA
d_gene: TRBD2
CDR3aa: CASSPLAGGPNEQFF
CDR3nt: TGTGCCAGCAGTCCACTAGCGGGGGGGCCCAATGAGCAGTTCTTC

j_gene: TRBJ2-7
v_gene: TRBV11-2
abundance: NA
d_gene: TRBD1
CDR3aa: CASSLRGQGIYEQYF
CDR3nt: TGTGCCAGCAGCTTAAGAGGACAGGGGATCTACGAGCAGTACTTC

j_gene: TRBJ1-5
v_gene: TRBV7-9
abundance: NA
d_gene: NA
CDR3aa: CASSLERTGPSNQPQHF
CDR3nt: TGTGCCAGCAGCTTAGAGAGAACAGGACCTAGCAATCAGCCCCAGCATTTT

j_gene: TRBJ2-7
v_gene: TRBV2
abundance: NA
d_gene: NA
CDR3aa: CASWGLEQYF
CDR3nt: TGTGCCAGCTGGGGGCTCGAGCAGTACTTC

j_gene: TRBJ1-4
v_gene: TRBV7-9
abundance: NA
d_gene: NA
CDR3aa: CASSLPASVNEKLFF
CDR3nt: TGTGCCAGCAGCCTACCCGCGTCGGTAAATGAAAAACTGTTTTTT

j_gene: TRBJ1-6
v_gene: TRBV7-8
abundance: NA
d_gene: NA
CDR3aa: CASSPDFSYNSPLHF
CDR3nt: TGTGCCAGCAGCCCCGACTTTTCCTATAATTCACCCCTCCACTTT

j_gene: TRBJ2-5
v_gene: TRBV7-6
abundance: NA
d_gene: NA
CDR3aa: CASSLNRRGETQYF
CDR3nt: TGTGCCAGCAGCTTAAATCGGCGGGGAGAGACCCAGTACTTC

j_gene: TRBJ1-3
v_gene: TRBV7-8
abundance: NA
d_gene: NA
CDR3aa: CASSPHPPDSSGNTIYF
CDR3nt: TGTGCCAGCAGCCCCCACCCCCCCGACAGTTCTGGAAACACCATATATTTT

j_gene: TRBJ1-1
v_gene: TRBV7-9
abundance: NA
d_gene: NA
CDR3aa: CASTSGLSNTEAFF
CDR3nt: TGTGCCAGCACCTCCGGACTTTCGAACACTGAAGCTTTCTTT

j_gene: TRBJ2-1
v_gene: TRBV11-2
abundance: NA
d_gene: TRBD2
CDR3aa: CASSLDDRAGGAFNEQFF
CDR3nt: TGTGCCAGCAGCTTAGACGACCGAGCGGGGGGGGCATTCAATGAGCAGTTCTTC

j_gene: TRBJ1-2
v_gene: TRBV4-2
abundance: NA
d_gene: NA
CDR3aa: CASSQLGGQYGYTF
CDR3nt: TGTGCCAGCAGCCAACTTGGGGGACAATATGGCTACACCTTC

j_gene: TRBJ1-1
v_gene: TRBV4-2
abundance: few
d_gene: NA
CDR3aa: CASRMSPGGGTEAFF
CDR3nt: TGTGCCAGCAGAATGAGCCCGGGAGGGGGCACTGAAGCTTTCTTT

j_gene: TRBJ1-1
v_gene: TRBV28
abundance: NA
d_gene: NA
CDR3aa: CASSSTGDMNTEAFF
CDR3nt: TGTGCCAGCAGTTCGACAGGAGACATGAACACTGAAGCTTTCTTT

j_gene: TRBJ2-3
v_gene: TRBV27
abundance: NA
d_gene: TRBD1
CDR3aa: CASSFGTGLGTDTQYF
CDR3nt: TGTGCCAGCAGTTTCGGGACAGGCCTGGGGACAGATACGCAGTATTTT

j_gene: TRBJ2-1
v_gene: TRBV7-6
abundance: NA
d_gene: TRBD1
CDR3aa: CASSLAGQPNEQFF
CDR3nt: TGTGCCAGCAGCTTAGCGGGACAGCCCAATGAGCAGTTCTTC

j_gene: TRBJ1-5
v_gene: TRBV6-4
abundance: NA
d_gene: NA
CDR3aa: CASSDSGDTQPQHF
CDR3nt: TGTGCCAGCAGTGACTCCGGTGATACTCAGCCCCAGCATTTT

j_gene: TRBJ2-1
v_gene: TRBV19
abundance: NA
d_gene: TRBD2
CDR3aa: CASSLAGGAATNEQFF
CDR3nt: TGTGCCAGTAGTCTAGCCGGGGGGGCCGCTACCAATGAGCAGTTCTTC

j_gene: TRBJ2-1
v_gene: TRBV4-3
abundance: few
d_gene: NA
CDR3aa: CASSQEYIRRADEQFF
CDR3nt: TGCGCCAGCAGCCAAGAATACATTCGGCGAGCGGATGAGCAGTTCTTC

j_gene: TRBJ2-1
v_gene: TRBV7-9
abundance: few
d_gene: TRBD2
CDR3aa: CASSPTGLAGEQFF
CDR3nt: TGTGCCAGCAGCCCAACGGGACTAGCCGGTGAGCAGTTCTTC

j_gene: TRBJ1-1
v_gene: TRBV10-2
abundance: NA
d_gene: NA
CDR3aa: CASTGSRLNTEAFF
CDR3nt: TGCGCCAGCACTGGGTCACGGTTGAACACTGAAGCTTTCTTT

j_gene: TRBJ2-7
v_gene: TRBV7-8
abundance: once
d_gene: TRBD1
CDR3aa: CASSPATGGVDEQYF
CDR3nt: TGTGCCAGCAGCCCCGCGACAGGGGGGGTCGACGAGCAGTACTTC

j_gene: TRBJ1-2
v_gene: TRBV9
abundance: NA
d_gene: NA
CDR3aa: CASSAGNYGYTF
CDR3nt: TGTGCCAGCAGCGCCGGGAACTATGGCTACACCTTC

j_gene: TRBJ2-1
v_gene: TRBV7-9
abundance: NA
d_gene: NA
CDR3aa: CASSTLALQVNEQFF
CDR3nt: TGTGCCAGCAGCACTCTGGCCCTACAGGTCAATGAGCAGTTCTTC

j_gene: TRBJ2-5
v_gene: TRBV4-2
abundance: NA
d_gene: NA
CDR3aa: CASSHGMTGQETQYF
CDR3nt: TGTGCCAGCAGCCACGGGATGACTGGCCAAGAGACCCAGTACTTC

j_gene: TRBJ2-1
v_gene: TRBV6-5
abundance: NA
d_gene: NA
CDR3aa: CASSYLPAGAQGEQFF
CDR3nt: TGTGCCAGCAGTTATCTCCCGGCGGGGGCACAGGGTGAGCAGTTCTTC

j_gene: TRBJ1-3
v_gene: TRBV5-4
abundance: few
d_gene: NA
CDR3aa: CASSLGQGGGNTIYF
CDR3nt: TGTGCCAGCAGCTTGGGGCAGGGAGGTGGAAACACCATATATTTT

j_gene: TRBJ2-5
v_gene: TRBV28
abundance: once
d_gene: NA
CDR3aa: CASSLGGQETQYF
CDR3nt: TGTGCCAGCAGTTTGGGGGGCCAAGAGACCCAGTACTTC

j_gene: TRBJ1-2
v_gene: TRBV2
abundance: once
d_gene: NA
CDR3aa: CASSEGDRLNYGYTF
CDR3nt: TGTGCCAGCAGTGAAGGAGACAGGCTAAATTATGGCTACACCTTC

j_gene: TRBJ2-3
v_gene: TRBV2
abundance: NA
d_gene: NA
CDR3aa: CASEPGGYTDTQYF
CDR3nt: TGTGCCAGCGAACCCGGCGGATACACAGATACGCAGTATTTT

j_gene: TRBJ2-7
v_gene: TRBV4-3
abundance: NA
d_gene: TRBD1
CDR3aa: CASSPHRDRAHEQYF
CDR3nt: TGCGCCAGCAGCCCACACCGGGACAGGGCCCACGAGCAGTACTTC

j_gene: TRBJ2-2
v_gene: TRBV7-6
abundance: NA
d_gene: NA
CDR3aa: CASSSDSYTGELFF
CDR3nt: TGTGCCAGCAGCTCGGACTCTTACACCGGGGAGCTGTTTTTT

j_gene: TRBJ2-1
v_gene: TRBV15
abundance: once
d_gene: TRBD1
CDR3aa: CATTLQGSSYNEQFF
CDR3nt: TGTGCCACCACCCTACAGGGGAGCTCCTACAATGAGCAGTTCTTC